These 3 T cell receptor beta chains came from one sample sequenced in a study of blood T cells in healthy people across ages. Combining a sample-barcoded 5' primer with a J-beta primer mix, a second PCR ran for roughly 6 to 12 cycles. TCRdb re-analysed the 5' RACE reads in MiXCR, keeping a single row per CDR3 protein. The sample records hundreds of thousands of distinct CDR3 sequences, 58% being singletons. The sample taken for sequencing was blood. Every receptor here comes from a man aged 25-40 years in good health.

The chain joins TRBV7-2 to TRBJ1-6; TRBD1 matches 11 bases. The CDR3 runs to 14 residues. Germline trimming cut 3 bases from V and 14 bases from J; bases unmatched to any gene: 6. Germline values: CDR1 SGHTA, CDR2 FQGNSA. CDR3 amino acids: CASSFRDRGVTLHF. As DNA, the CDR3 is TGTGCCAGCAGCTTCCGGGACAGGGGGGTCACCCTCCACTTT. The full variable domain, its missing parts supplied by reference TRBV7-2 and TRBJ1-6, is GAGVSQSPSNKVTEKGKDVELRCDPISGHTALYWYRQSLGQGLEFLIYFQGNSAPDKSGLPSDRFSAERTGGSVSTLTIQRTQQEDSAVYLCASSFRDRGVTLHFGNGTRLTVT.

This clonotype appeared a few times. The genes are TRBV20-1 and TRBJ2-3, with D perhaps matching TRBD2 (6 bases). Trimming took off 6 bases at V and 1 base at J, with 14 bases between the two ends. Per the germline V gene, CDR1 is DFQATT and CDR2 is SNEGSKA (reference sequence). This CDR3 is 14 amino acids long. Here the CDR3 DNA reads TGCAGTGCCCCAAAGGGACTCGGCACAGATACGCAGTATTTT. Translation: CSAPKGLGTDTQYF.

The chain combines TRBV7-9 with TRBJ2-1; 11 bases fit TRBD1. Germline lookup yields CDR1 SEHNR and CDR2 FQNEAQ (reference sequence). The CDR3 consists of 15 residues. With 5 bases clipped from V and 6 bases from J, the junction kept 6 bases outside the gene matches. The CDR3 nucleotides are TGTGCCAGCAGCACCAGGACAGGGGGCCTCAATGAGCAGTTCTTC. It encodes CASSTRTGGLNEQFF. Using reference TRBV7-9 and TRBJ2-1 for the parts outside the CDR3, the full variable domain is DTGVSQNPRHKITKRGQNVTFRCDPISEHNRLYWYRQTLGQGPEFLTYFQNEAQLEKSRLLSDRFSAERPKGSFSTLEIQRTEQGDSAMYLCASSTRTGGLNEQFFGPGTRLTVL.